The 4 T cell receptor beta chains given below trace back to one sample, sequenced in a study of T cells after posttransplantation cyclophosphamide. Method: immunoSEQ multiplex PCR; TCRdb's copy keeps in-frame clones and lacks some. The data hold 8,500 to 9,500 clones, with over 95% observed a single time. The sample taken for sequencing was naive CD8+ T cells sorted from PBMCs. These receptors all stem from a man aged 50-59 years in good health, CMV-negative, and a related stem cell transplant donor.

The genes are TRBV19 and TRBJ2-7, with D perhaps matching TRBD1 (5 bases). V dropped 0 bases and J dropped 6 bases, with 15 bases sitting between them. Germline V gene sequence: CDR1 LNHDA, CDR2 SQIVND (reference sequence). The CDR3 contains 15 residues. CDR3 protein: CASSIDLGRVGEQYF. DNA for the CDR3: TGTGCCAGTAGTATAGATTTAGGCAGGGTGGGCGAGCAGTACTTC.

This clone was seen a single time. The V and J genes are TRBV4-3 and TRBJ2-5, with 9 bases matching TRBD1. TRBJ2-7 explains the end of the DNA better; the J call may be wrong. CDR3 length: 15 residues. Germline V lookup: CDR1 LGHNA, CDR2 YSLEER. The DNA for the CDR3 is TGCGCCAGCAGCCAAGACATAGGGACAGGGTACGAGCAGTACTTC. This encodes CASSQDIGTGYEQYF.

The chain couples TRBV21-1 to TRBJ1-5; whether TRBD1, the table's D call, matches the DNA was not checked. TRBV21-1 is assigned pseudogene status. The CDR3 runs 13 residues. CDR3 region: CASSQERIQPQHF. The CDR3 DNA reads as TGTGCCAGCTCACAGGAGCGCATTCAGCCCCAGCATTTT.

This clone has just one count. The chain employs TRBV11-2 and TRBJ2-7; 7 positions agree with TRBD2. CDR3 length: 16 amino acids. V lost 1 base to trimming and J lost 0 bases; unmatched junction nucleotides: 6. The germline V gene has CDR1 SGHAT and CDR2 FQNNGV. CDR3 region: CASSLGLAVSSYEQYF. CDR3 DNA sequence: TGTGCCAGCAGCTTAGGACTAGCCGTAAGCTCCTACGAGCAGTACTTC.